The T cell receptor beta chain under discussion was sequenced for a study of spatial heterogeneity in lung cancer. This CDR3 contains 15 residues. CDR1 SGHTA and CDR2 FQGTGA come from the germline V gene. The V gene end was trimmed by 5 bases and the J gene end by 6 bases; junction bases not matched to a gene: 10. The time point was: sample taken at primary tumor resection. Tumor, nontumor lung or frozen PBMC supplied whole RNA that was sequenced unsorted. This clonotype was detected a few times. The library protocol tagged each TCR cDNA with a unique molecular identifier. Via MiXCR, TCRdb re-called the 5' RACE reads, giving one row per CDR3 protein. The sample records tens of thousands of distinct CDR3 sequences, roughly 8% being singletons.

The chain employs TRBV7-3 and TRBJ2-4; 7 nucleotides line up with TRBD1. Sequencing was performed on PBMCs, taken at surgery. This receptor was taken from a female donor with early-stage non-small cell lung cancer. CDR3 in DNA: TGTGCCAGCAGCCAACTACAGGGGCGCGGAAACATTCAGTACTTC. Amino acids: CASSQLQGRGNIQYF.